This T cell receptor beta chain was recovered during a study of cytomegalovirus exposure and HLA in healthy donors. Regarding the study as a whole: Researchers had no immune exposure information except CMV serostatus available. There were several of the most significant clusters that appeared linked to common viral pathogens in a later analysis. Some 17,000 TCR beta sequences were associated with HLA alleles at 0.05 false discovery rate in a later analysis.

In this sample, this clone turned up once. Its target is not known. A multiplex PCR was run with 60 Vbeta primers and 13 Jbeta primers. TCRdb keeps only in-frame clones here, not all; method: immunoSEQ multiplex PCR. This sample carries some 61,000 clones, over 75% of them seen once, and the ten largest clones take 6% to 7.5%. Between the trimmed V and J ends, which lost 2 bases and 4 bases, there was a span of 11 bases. Looked up from germline, CDR1 is SEHNR and CDR2 is FQNEAQ (reference sequence). This CDR3 is built from 15 residues. This TCR was sampled from a human donor in good health. V and J are TRBV7-9 and TRBJ1-4; D gene unclear. Sample: PBMCs. The CDR3 sequence is CASSLSQRYNEKLFF. CDR3 DNA: TGTGCCAGCAGCTTATCTCAACGGTATAATGAAAAACTGTTTTTT.